This TCR beta chain was recorded in a study of response to subunit inactivated influenza vaccine. The study's findings and limits: The authors put forward the suggestion that each seasonal influenza vaccination may bring in only a limited number of new T cells.

The CDR3 contains 16 residues. Each CDR3 protein is one row after TCRdb ran MiXCR on the RT-PCR reads. Counted here are over 400,000 distinct CDR3 sequences, around 9.9% occurring once; the ten biggest clones make up over 9.5%. In the case of this clonotype: Its antigen remains unidentified.

This TCR came from a man aged 50 to 59 who received an inactivated influenza vaccine. J is TRBJ2-7 and V is TRBV21-1; the D call TRBD2 from the table was never checked on the DNA. TRBV21-1 is flagged as a pseudogene. The material sequenced was PBMCs from blood, taken about 40 days after vaccination. In nucleotides, the CDR3 is TGTGCCAGCAGCTTACATAAAGTGGCAGGGCGATACGAGCAGTACTTC. This encodes CASSLHKVAGRYEQYF.